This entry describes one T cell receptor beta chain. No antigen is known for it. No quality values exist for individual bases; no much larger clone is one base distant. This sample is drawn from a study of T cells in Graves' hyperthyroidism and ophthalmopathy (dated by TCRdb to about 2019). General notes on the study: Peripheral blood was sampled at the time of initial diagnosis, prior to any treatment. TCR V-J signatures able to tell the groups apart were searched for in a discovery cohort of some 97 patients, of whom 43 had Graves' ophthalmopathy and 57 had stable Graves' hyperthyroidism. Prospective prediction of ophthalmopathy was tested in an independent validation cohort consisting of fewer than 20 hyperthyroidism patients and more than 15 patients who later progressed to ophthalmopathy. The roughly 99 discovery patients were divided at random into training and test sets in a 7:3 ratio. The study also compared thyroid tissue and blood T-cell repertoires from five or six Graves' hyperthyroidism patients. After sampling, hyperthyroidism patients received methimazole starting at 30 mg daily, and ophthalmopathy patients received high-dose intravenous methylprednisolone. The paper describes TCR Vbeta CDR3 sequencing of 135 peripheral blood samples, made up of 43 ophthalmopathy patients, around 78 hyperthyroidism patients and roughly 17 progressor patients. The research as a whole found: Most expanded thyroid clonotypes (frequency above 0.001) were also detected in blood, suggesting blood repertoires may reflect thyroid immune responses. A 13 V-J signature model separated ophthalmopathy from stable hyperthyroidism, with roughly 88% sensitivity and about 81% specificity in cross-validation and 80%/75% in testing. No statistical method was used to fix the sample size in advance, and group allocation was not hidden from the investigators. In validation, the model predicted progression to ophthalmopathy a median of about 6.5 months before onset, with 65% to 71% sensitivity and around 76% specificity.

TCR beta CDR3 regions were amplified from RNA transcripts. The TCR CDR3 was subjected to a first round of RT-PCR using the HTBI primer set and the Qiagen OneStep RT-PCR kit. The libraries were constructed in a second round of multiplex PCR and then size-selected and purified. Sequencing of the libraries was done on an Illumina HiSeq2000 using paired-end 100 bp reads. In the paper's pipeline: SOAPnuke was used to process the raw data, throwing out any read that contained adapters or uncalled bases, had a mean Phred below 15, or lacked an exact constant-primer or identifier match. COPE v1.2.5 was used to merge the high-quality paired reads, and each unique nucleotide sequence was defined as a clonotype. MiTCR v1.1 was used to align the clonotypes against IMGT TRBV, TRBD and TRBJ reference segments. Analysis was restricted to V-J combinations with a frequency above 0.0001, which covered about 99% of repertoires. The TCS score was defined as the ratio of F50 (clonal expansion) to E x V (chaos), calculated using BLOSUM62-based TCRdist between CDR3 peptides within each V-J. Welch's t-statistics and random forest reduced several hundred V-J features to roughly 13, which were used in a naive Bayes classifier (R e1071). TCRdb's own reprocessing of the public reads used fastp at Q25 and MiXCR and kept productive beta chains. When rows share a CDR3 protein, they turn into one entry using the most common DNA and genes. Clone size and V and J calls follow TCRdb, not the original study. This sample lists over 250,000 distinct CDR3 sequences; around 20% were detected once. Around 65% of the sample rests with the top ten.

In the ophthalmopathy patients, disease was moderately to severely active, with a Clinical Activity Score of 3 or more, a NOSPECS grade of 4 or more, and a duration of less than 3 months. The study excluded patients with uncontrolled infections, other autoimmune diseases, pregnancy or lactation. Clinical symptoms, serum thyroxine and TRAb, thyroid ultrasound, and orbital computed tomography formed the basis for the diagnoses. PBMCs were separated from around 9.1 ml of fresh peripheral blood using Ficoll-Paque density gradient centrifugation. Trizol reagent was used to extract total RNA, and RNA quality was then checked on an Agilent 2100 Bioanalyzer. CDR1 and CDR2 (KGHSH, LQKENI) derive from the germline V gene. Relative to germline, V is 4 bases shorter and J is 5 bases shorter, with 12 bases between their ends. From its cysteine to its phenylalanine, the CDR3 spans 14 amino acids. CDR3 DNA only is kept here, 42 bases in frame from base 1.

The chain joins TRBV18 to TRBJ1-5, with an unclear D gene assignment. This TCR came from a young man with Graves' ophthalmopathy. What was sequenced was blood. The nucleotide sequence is TGTGCCAGCTCACGAACGGCGGGCGATCAGCCCCAGCATTTT. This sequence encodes CASSRTAGDQPQHF.